This is a list of T cell receptor beta chains from one sample in a study of PD-1 blockade in mismatch repair-deficient tumors. Here immunoSEQ multiplex PCR was the method, and the copy in TCRdb shows in-frame clones only, minus some. The table has around 110,000 clones, more than 60% seen once. Here the sequenced sample was peripheral blood, taken 60 weeks after starting pembrolizumab. These receptors came from an adult with mismatch repair-deficient cancer. The CDR3 runs from the conserved cysteine through the conserved F or W. The order of the fields is J gene, D gene, V gene, clone size, CDR3 protein, CDR3 DNA. The D gene is left open where the match is weak. A row's size may be missing; if present it is once, few, many or a size class.

J gene: TRBJ2-1
D gene: .
V gene: TRBV9
clone size: once
CDR3 protein: CASSVAPYNEQFF
CDR3 DNA: TGTGCCAGCAGCGTAGCTCCGTACAATGAGCAGTTCTTC

J gene: TRBJ1-2
D gene: TRBD1
V gene: TRBV9
clone size: once
CDR3 protein: CASSVARGTGINYGYTF
CDR3 DNA: TGTGCCAGCAGCGTAGCTAGAGGGACAGGCATCAACTATGGCTACACCTTC

J gene: TRBJ1-5
D gene: .
V gene: TRBV7-2
clone size: .
CDR3 protein: CASSLVGDQPQHF
CDR3 DNA: TGTGCCAGCAGCTTAGTCGGGGATCAGCCCCAGCATTTT

J gene: TRBJ1-1
D gene: .
V gene: TRBV9
clone size: .
CDR3 protein: CASSKGRGSTEAFF
CDR3 DNA: TGTGCCAGCAGCAAAGGGAGGGGGAGCACTGAAGCTTTCTTT

J gene: TRBJ2-7
D gene: .
V gene: TRBV5-6
clone size: .
CDR3 protein: CASSWPSGGEQYF
CDR3 DNA: TGTGCCAGCAGCTGGCCCTCGGGTGGCGAGCAGTACTTC

J gene: TRBJ2-3
D gene: .
V gene: TRBV19
clone size: .
CDR3 protein: CATRGTSRPDTQYF
CDR3 DNA: TGTGCCACCCGGGGGACATCGAGACCAGATACGCAGTATTTT

J gene: TRBJ1-5
D gene: .
V gene: TRBV19
clone size: .
CDR3 protein: CASSLWTANQPQHF
CDR3 DNA: TGTGCCAGTAGTCTTTGGACAGCCAATCAGCCCCAGCATTTT

J gene: TRBJ2-2
D gene: TRBD2
V gene: TRBV7-2
clone size: .
CDR3 protein: CASSLRPSGVTGELFF
CDR3 DNA: TGTGCCAGCAGCTTACGGCCTAGCGGGGTCACCGGGGAGCTGTTTTTT

J gene: TRBJ2-1
D gene: .
V gene: TRBV4-3
clone size: once
CDR3 protein: CASSQDGGGPEYNEQFF
CDR3 DNA: TGCGCCAGCAGCCAAGATGGGGGGGGGCCGGAATACAATGAGCAGTTCTTC

J gene: TRBJ2-1
D gene: .
V gene: TRBV19
clone size: few
CDR3 protein: CASRPLETAASEQFF
CDR3 DNA: TGTGCCAGTAGGCCACTCGAGACGGCAGCGTCCGAGCAGTTCTTC

J gene: TRBJ2-1
D gene: .
V gene: TRBV7-8
clone size: .
CDR3 protein: CASSLEGGRNLFNEQFF
CDR3 DNA: TGTGCCAGCAGCTTAGAGGGGGGGCGGAACCTTTTCAATGAGCAGTTCTTC

J gene: TRBJ2-7
D gene: TRBD1
V gene: TRBV7-9
clone size: .
CDR3 protein: CASSPGTGEENWYEQYF
CDR3 DNA: TGTGCCAGCAGCCCCGGGACAGGGGAAGAAAATTGGTACGAGCAGTACTTC

J gene: TRBJ1-2
D gene: .
V gene: TRBV21-1
clone size: .
CDR3 protein: CASSSPGRGYPYGYTF
CDR3 DNA: TGTGCCAGCAGCTCCCCGGGCCGGGGTTACCCCTATGGCTACACCTTC

J gene: TRBJ1-1
D gene: TRBD1
V gene: TRBV6-8
clone size: .
CDR3 protein: CASSSAKQDRVEAFF
CDR3 DNA: TGTGCCAGCAGCTCTGCTAAACAGGACAGGGTTGAAGCTTTCTTT

J gene: TRBJ2-1
D gene: TRBD2
V gene: TRBV6-6
clone size: .
CDR3 protein: CASIGTSGNNEQFF
CDR3 DNA: TGTGCCAGCATCGGGACTAGCGGGAACAATGAGCAGTTCTTC

J gene: TRBJ2-5
D gene: TRBD1
V gene: TRBV28
clone size: .
CDR3 protein: CASSRESTGAETQYF
CDR3 DNA: TGTGCCAGCAGCCGAGAGTCGACAGGGGCAGAGACCCAGTACTTC

J gene: TRBJ2-5
D gene: .
V gene: TRBV9
clone size: .
CDR3 protein: CASSVGGVEAQYF
CDR3 DNA: TGTGCCAGCAGCGTAGGGGGGGTAGAGGCCCAGTACTTC

J gene: TRBJ2-6
D gene: .
V gene: TRBV15
clone size: .
CDR3 protein: CATSRDRRQSGANVLTF
CDR3 DNA: TGTGCCACCAGCAGAGATCGGCGTCAGAGTGGGGCCAACGTCCTGACTTTC

J gene: TRBJ2-6
D gene: .
V gene: TRBV9
clone size: once
CDR3 protein: CASSAPRGSGANVLTF
CDR3 DNA: TGTGCCAGCAGCGCACCCAGGGGTTCTGGGGCCAACGTCCTGACTTTC

J gene: TRBJ2-3
D gene: TRBD2
V gene: TRBV7-3
clone size: .
CDR3 protein: CASSLSGGLAGTDTQYF
CDR3 DNA: TGTGCCAGCAGCTTATCGGGGGGACTAGCGGGCACAGATACGCAGTATTTT

J gene: TRBJ1-1
D gene: .
V gene: TRBV29-1
clone size: .
CDR3 protein: CSVETGMKNTEAFF
CDR3 DNA: TGCAGCGTCGAGACAGGAATGAAGAACACTGAAGCTTTCTTT

J gene: TRBJ2-1
D gene: .
V gene: TRBV21-1
clone size: .
CDR3 protein: CASSRELADNNNEQFF
CDR3 DNA: TGTGCCAGCAGCAGGGAACTAGCGGATAATAACAATGAGCAGTTCTTC

J gene: TRBJ2-1
D gene: TRBD2
V gene: TRBV6-6
clone size: .
CDR3 protein: CASSYVTSGRAQEQFF
CDR3 DNA: TGTGCCAGCAGTTACGTTACTAGCGGGAGGGCCCAGGAGCAGTTCTTC

J gene: TRBJ2-7
D gene: .
V gene: TRBV27
clone size: .
CDR3 protein: CASSLVSGEGFEQYF
CDR3 DNA: TGTGCCAGCAGTTTAGTGAGCGGAGAGGGGTTCGAGCAGTACTTC

J gene: TRBJ2-7
D gene: TRBD2
V gene: TRBV25-1
clone size: .
CDR3 protein: CASTQGLFNEQYF
CDR3 DNA: TGTGCCAGCACTCAGGGACTATTCAACGAGCAGTACTTC

J gene: TRBJ1-2
D gene: .
V gene: TRBV7-9
clone size: .
CDR3 protein: CASSLAGGYGYTF
CDR3 DNA: TGTGCCAGCAGCTTAGCAGGGGGCTATGGCTACACCTTC

J gene: TRBJ1-4
D gene: .
V gene: TRBV2
clone size: .
CDR3 protein: CASSEKGLGNEKLFF
CDR3 DNA: TGTGCCAGCAGTGAGAAGGGGCTCGGTAATGAAAAACTGTTTTTT

J gene: TRBJ2-7
D gene: .
V gene: TRBV7-3
clone size: .
CDR3 protein: CASSPSSGIDEQYF
CDR3 DNA: TGTGCCAGCAGCCCGTCGTCCGGGATTGACGAGCAGTACTTC

J gene: TRBJ2-2
D gene: .
V gene: TRBV7-9
clone size: .
CDR3 protein: CASSKRGNTGELFF
CDR3 DNA: TGTGCCAGCAGCAAGCGAGGGAACACCGGGGAGCTGTTTTTT

J gene: TRBJ2-7
D gene: .
V gene: TRBV6-1
clone size: .
CDR3 protein: CASSEAVSYYEQYF
CDR3 DNA: TGTGCCAGCAGTGAAGCGGTCAGTTACTACGAGCAGTACTTC

J gene: TRBJ2-5
D gene: .
V gene: TRBV7-6
clone size: .
CDR3 protein: CASSSKQGGQETQYF
CDR3 DNA: TGTGCCAGCAGCTCCAAACAGGGAGGTCAAGAGACCCAGTACTTC

J gene: TRBJ1-4
D gene: .
V gene: TRBV6-6
clone size: .
CDR3 protein: CASSSSGHNEKLFF
CDR3 DNA: TGTGCCAGCAGTTCTAGCGGACATAATGAAAAACTGTTTTTT

J gene: TRBJ2-7
D gene: .
V gene: TRBV28
clone size: few
CDR3 protein: CASSSSGTSTYEQYF
CDR3 DNA: TGTGCCAGCAGTTCCTCCGGGACCTCTACCTACGAGCAGTACTTC

J gene: TRBJ1-4
D gene: TRBD1
V gene: TRBV11-3
clone size: once
CDR3 protein: CASSLQGASEKLFF
CDR3 DNA: TGTGCCAGCAGCTTACAGGGGGCTAGTGAAAAACTGTTTTTT

J gene: TRBJ1-1
D gene: .
V gene: TRBV6-6
clone size: .
CDR3 protein: CASSYSVGLAFF
CDR3 DNA: TGTGCCAGCAGTTACTCCGTAGGCCTGGCTTTCTTT

J gene: TRBJ1-1
D gene: TRBD1
V gene: TRBV28
clone size: .
CDR3 protein: CASTPPDRAHEAFF
CDR3 DNA: TGTGCCAGCACCCCACCGGACAGGGCCCATGAAGCTTTCTTT

J gene: TRBJ2-1
D gene: TRBD1
V gene: TRBV15
clone size: .
CDR3 protein: CATSRDPNRGSNEQFF
CDR3 DNA: TGTGCCACCAGCAGAGATCCGAACAGGGGGTCCAATGAGCAGTTCTTC

J gene: TRBJ2-2
D gene: .
V gene: TRBV19
clone size: .
CDR3 protein: CASSATPGPANTGELFF
CDR3 DNA: TGTGCCAGTAGTGCCACGCCGGGACCAGCGAACACCGGGGAGCTGTTTTTT

J gene: TRBJ1-5
D gene: .
V gene: TRBV5-6
clone size: .
CDR3 protein: CASSPGPLIVQPQHF
CDR3 DNA: TGTGCCAGCAGCCCGGGACCGTTGATTGTGCAGCCCCAGCATTTT

J gene: TRBJ2-2
D gene: .
V gene: TRBV9
clone size: .
CDR3 protein: CASGAKSNTGELFF
CDR3 DNA: TGTGCCAGCGGGGCGAAATCGAACACCGGGGAGCTGTTTTTT

J gene: TRBJ2-5
D gene: TRBD2
V gene: TRBV5-6
clone size: .
CDR3 protein: CASSILADSFETQYF
CDR3 DNA: TGTGCCAGCAGCATACTAGCGGATTCGTTTGAGACCCAGTACTTC

J gene: TRBJ2-3
D gene: .
V gene: TRBV30
clone size: .
CDR3 protein: CAWSHRTDTQYF
CDR3 DNA: TGTGCCTGGAGCCACAGGACAGATACGCAGTATTTT

J gene: TRBJ2-1
D gene: TRBD2
V gene: TRBV4-2
clone size: .
CDR3 protein: CASSNRSGRVNEQFF
CDR3 DNA: TGTGCCAGCAGCAACAGGAGCGGGAGGGTCAATGAGCAGTTCTTC

J gene: TRBJ2-5
D gene: .
V gene: TRBV19
clone size: .
CDR3 protein: CASSPREKETQYF
CDR3 DNA: TGTGCCAGTAGTCCCCGGGAGAAAGAGACCCAGTACTTC

J gene: TRBJ2-3
D gene: TRBD2
V gene: TRBV4-3
clone size: .
CDR3 protein: CASSDGLAGTDTQYF
CDR3 DNA: TGCGCCAGCAGCGACGGACTAGCGGGCACAGATACGCAGTATTTT

J gene: TRBJ2-1
D gene: TRBD1
V gene: TRBV10-3
clone size: once
CDR3 protein: CAIGTGGNEQFF
CDR3 DNA: TGTGCCATCGGGACAGGGGGCAATGAGCAGTTCTTC

J gene: TRBJ1-2
D gene: .
V gene: TRBV6-5
clone size: .
CDR3 protein: CASSRTPDYGYTF
CDR3 DNA: TGTGCCAGCAGTCGGACACCCGACTATGGCTACACCTTC

J gene: TRBJ1-5
D gene: .
V gene: TRBV19
clone size: few
CDR3 protein: CASSPSGLRDQPQHF
CDR3 DNA: TGTGCCAGTAGTCCGAGTGGGCTGAGGGATCAGCCCCAGCATTTT

J gene: TRBJ2-3
D gene: .
V gene: TRBV14
clone size: .
CDR3 protein: CASSPGLNTDTQYF
CDR3 DNA: TGTGCCAGCAGCCCCGGACTCAACACAGATACGCAGTATTTT

J gene: TRBJ2-2
D gene: .
V gene: TRBV18
clone size: .
CDR3 protein: CASSPMGDTGELFF
CDR3 DNA: TGTGCCAGCTCACCCATGGGGGACACCGGGGAGCTGTTTTTT

J gene: TRBJ2-7
D gene: TRBD1
V gene: TRBV27
clone size: .
CDR3 protein: CASARDRSSYEQYF
CDR3 DNA: TGTGCCAGCGCCAGGGACAGGAGCTCCTACGAGCAGTACTTC

J gene: TRBJ2-1
D gene: TRBD2
V gene: TRBV9
clone size: .
CDR3 protein: CASSVVAGGYNEQFF
CDR3 DNA: TGTGCCAGCAGCGTAGTAGCGGGAGGGTACAATGAGCAGTTCTTC

J gene: TRBJ2-1
D gene: TRBD1
V gene: TRBV7-3
clone size: .
CDR3 protein: CASSLAKGQGAGNEQFF
CDR3 DNA: TGTGCCAGCAGCTTAGCAAAAGGTCAGGGGGCAGGGAATGAGCAGTTCTTC

J gene: TRBJ1-2
D gene: .
V gene: TRBV2
clone size: .
CDR3 protein: CASSGFLINYGYTF
CDR3 DNA: TGTGCCAGCAGTGGGTTCCTTATTAACTATGGCTACACCTTC

J gene: TRBJ2-1
D gene: TRBD1
V gene: TRBV6-6
clone size: .
CDR3 protein: CASSYRQGSSYNEQFF
CDR3 DNA: TGTGCCAGCAGTTACCGACAGGGGAGCTCCTACAATGAGCAGTTCTTC